This T cell receptor beta chain derives from a study of cytomegalovirus exposure and HLA in healthy donors. V shed 9 bases and J 3 bases; nucleotides not matched to a gene: 3. Germline loops: CDR1 LNHDA, CDR2 SQIVND (reference sequence). The CDR3 has 13 residues. Study results and caveats: Around 18,000 TCR beta sequences were associated with HLA alleles at 0.05 false discovery rate in a later analysis.

This clone was seen just once. Its antigen is currently unknown. In the PCR, 60 Vbeta and 13 Jbeta primers were used. The assay was immunoSEQ multiplex PCR, and TCRdb's table has in-frame clones only and misses some. The sample contains fewer than 250,000 clones, roughly 84% of which appear only once. The chain has TRBV19 and TRBJ1-4, with 8 bases that match TRBD1. The source of this sequence is a girl between 5 and 17 years old in good health and CMV-seronegative. The sequenced sample was PBMCs. The CDR3 DNA sequence: TGTGCCAGCGCGGGACAGGCTAATGAAAAACTGTTTTTT. Translation: CASAGQANEKLFF.